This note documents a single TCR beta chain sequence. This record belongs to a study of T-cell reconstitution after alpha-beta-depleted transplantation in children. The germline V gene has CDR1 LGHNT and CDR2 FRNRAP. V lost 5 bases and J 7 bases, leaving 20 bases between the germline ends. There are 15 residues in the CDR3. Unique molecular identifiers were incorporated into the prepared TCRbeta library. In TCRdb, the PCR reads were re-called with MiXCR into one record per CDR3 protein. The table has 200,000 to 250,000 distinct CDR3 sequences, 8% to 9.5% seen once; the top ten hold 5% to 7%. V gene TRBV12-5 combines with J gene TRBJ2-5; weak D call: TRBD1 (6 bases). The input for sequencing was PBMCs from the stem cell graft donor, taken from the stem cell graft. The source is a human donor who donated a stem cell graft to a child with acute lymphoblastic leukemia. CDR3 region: CASGLDGQSVTTQYF. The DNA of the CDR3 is TGTGCTAGTGGTCTCGACGGACAGTCCGTTACGACCCAGTACTTC.